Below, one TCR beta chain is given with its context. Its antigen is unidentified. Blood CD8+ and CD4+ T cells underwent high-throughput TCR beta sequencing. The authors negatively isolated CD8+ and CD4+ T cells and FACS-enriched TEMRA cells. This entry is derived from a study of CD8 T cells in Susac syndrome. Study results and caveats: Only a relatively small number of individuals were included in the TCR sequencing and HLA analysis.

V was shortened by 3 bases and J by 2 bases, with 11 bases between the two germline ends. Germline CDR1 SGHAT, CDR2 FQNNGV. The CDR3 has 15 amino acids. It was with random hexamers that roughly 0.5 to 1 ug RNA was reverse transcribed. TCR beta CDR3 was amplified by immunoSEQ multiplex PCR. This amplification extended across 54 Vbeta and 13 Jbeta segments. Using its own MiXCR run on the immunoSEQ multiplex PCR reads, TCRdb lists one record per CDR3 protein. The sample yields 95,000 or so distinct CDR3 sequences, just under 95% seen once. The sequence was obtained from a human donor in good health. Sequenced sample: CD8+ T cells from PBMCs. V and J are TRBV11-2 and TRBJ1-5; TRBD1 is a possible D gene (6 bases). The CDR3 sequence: CASSFRGQGNQPQHF. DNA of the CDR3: TGTGCCAGCAGCTTTCGGGGGCAGGGCAATCAGCCCCAGCATTTT.